Listed here is a single T cell receptor (beta chain). Its antigen is unknown. Profiling relied on immunoSEQ multiplex PCR, and the TCRdb table lists in-frame clones only, not all of them. Of roughly 170,000 clones listed, 80% to 90% were seen once; the top ten hold approximately 0.49%. The CDR3 loop spans 14 amino acids. The V and J ends lost 5 bases and 0 bases respectively, with 7 bases between them. The germline V gene encodes CDR1 SNHLY and CDR2 FYNNEI. The data originate from a study of T cell responses to AZD1222 COVID-19 vaccine. The study's findings and limits: Donors skewed white British and female; clonal diversity was possibly underestimated.

This chain links TRBV2 with TRBJ2-2; D uncertain. The source material was peripheral blood, sampled on day 0 of AZD1222 vaccination. The receptor comes from an adult in good health. In nucleotides, the CDR3 is TGTGCCAGCAGTCGGATAGCGAACACCGGGGAGCTGTTTTTT. Translation gives CASSRIANTGELFF.